This T cell receptor (beta chain) comes out of a study of T cell responses to AZD1222 COVID-19 vaccine. Turning to the study itself: Researchers grouped second doses given at about 4 or about 12 weeks into one pool. Study-wide findings and caveats: Targeting of unmutated variant regions was reportedly seen in nearly half of spike-specific TCRs. Of the AZD1222 recipients, only 5 to 7 were seropositive at baseline. The donor cohort was predominantly white British with a female majority, and clonal diversity may have been underestimated.

Notes on this clone: Its antigen is as yet unknown.

Repertoires were generated with immunoSEQ multiplex PCR, while TCRdb's copy carries only in-frame clones and drops some. The sample has roughly 120,000 clones, about 90% seen once. The CDR3 has 14 amino acids. From germline, CDR1 is KGHSH and CDR2 LQKENI. The V and J ends lost 3 bases and 5 bases respectively, with 13 bases between them. V usage is TRBV18 and J usage is TRBJ1-2; weak D call: TRBD1 (6 bases). This receptor was taken from an adult in good health. The material sequenced was peripheral blood, taken on day 0 of AZD1222 vaccination. CDR3 in amino acids: CASSPAGVGYGYTF. Here the CDR3 DNA reads TGTGCCAGCTCACCGGCAGGGGTGGGGTATGGCTACACCTTC.